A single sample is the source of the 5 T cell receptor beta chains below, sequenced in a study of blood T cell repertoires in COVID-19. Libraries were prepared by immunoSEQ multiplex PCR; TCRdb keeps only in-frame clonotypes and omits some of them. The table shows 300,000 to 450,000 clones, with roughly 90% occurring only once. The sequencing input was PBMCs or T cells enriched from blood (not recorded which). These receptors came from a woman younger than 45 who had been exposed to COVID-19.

CDR3 residues: CASSGYSDTGELFF. CDR3 DNA sequence: TGTGCCAGCAGTGGCTATTCCGACACCGGGGAGCTGTTTTTT. The genes are TRBV25-1 and TRBJ2-2; unclear D gene. Trimming cost V 4 bases and J 3 bases, with 9 bases left between them. The V gene's germline CDR1 is MGHDK and CDR2 SYGVNS. CDR3 length: 14 residues.

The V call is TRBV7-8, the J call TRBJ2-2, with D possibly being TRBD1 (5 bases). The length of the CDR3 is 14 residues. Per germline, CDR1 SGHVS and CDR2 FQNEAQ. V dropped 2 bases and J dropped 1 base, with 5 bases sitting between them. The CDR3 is CASSLTGNTGELFF. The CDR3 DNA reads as TGTGCCAGCAGCTTAACAGGGAACACCGGGGAGCTGTTTTTT. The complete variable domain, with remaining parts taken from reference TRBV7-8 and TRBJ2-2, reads GAGVSQSPRYKVAKRGQDVALRCDPISGHVSLFWYQQALGQGPEFLTYFQNEAQLDKSGLPSDRFFAERPEGSVSTLKIQRTQQEDSAVYLCASSLTGNTGELFFGEGSRLTVL.

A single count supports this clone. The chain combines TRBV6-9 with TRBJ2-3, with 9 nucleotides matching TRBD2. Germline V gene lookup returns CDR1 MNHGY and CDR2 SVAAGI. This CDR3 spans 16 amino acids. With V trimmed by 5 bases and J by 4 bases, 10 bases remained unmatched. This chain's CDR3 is CASSLRLADTSDTQYF. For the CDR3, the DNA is TGTGCCAGCAGTCTACGACTAGCGGACACGTCAGATACGCAGTATTTT.

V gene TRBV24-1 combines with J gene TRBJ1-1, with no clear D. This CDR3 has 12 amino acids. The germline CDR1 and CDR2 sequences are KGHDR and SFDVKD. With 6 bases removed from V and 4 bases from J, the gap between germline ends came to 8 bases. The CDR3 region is CATSRVGTEAFF. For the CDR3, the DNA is TGTGCCACCAGTCGGGTTGGCACTGAAGCTTTCTTT.

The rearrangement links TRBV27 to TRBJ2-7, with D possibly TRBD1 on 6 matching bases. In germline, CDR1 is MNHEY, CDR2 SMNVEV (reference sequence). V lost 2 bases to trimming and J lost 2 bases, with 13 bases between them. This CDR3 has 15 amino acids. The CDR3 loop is CASSLHRETTYEQYF. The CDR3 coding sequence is TGTGCCAGCAGTTTACACAGGGAAACCACCTACGAGCAGTACTTC.